This is a list of T cell receptor beta chains from one sample in a study of identical twins. One entry per CDR3 protein, called by TCRdb with MiXCR from the 5' RACE reads. Of hundreds of thousands of distinct CDR3 sequences listed, around an eighth are singletons. These data were also filed under a second study, of yellow fever vaccine responses in identical twins.

Source material: PBMCs. The receptors here all came from a woman between 18 and 29 years old in good health. Both conserved end residues are part of each CDR3. D genes are given only for firm matches. Clone size appears in some rows only: once, few, many, or a class for an expanded clone.

v_gene: TRBV11-2
j_gene: TRBJ2-1
abundance: few
d_gene: TRBD2
CDR3aa: CASSLVSSGGANYNEQFF
CDR3nt: TGTGCCAGCAGCTTAGTTTCTAGCGGGGGGGCCAACTACAATGAGCAGTTCTTC

v_gene: TRBV11-2
j_gene: TRBJ1-3
abundance: .
d_gene: TRBD1
CDR3aa: CASSATRGPGNTIYF
CDR3nt: TGTGCCAGCAGCGCAACCAGGGGGCCTGGAAACACCATATATTTT

v_gene: TRBV7-9
j_gene: TRBJ1-3
abundance: few
d_gene: .
CDR3aa: CASISEDISGNTIYF
CDR3nt: TGTGCCAGCATATCCGAGGATATTTCTGGAAACACCATATATTTT

v_gene: TRBV6-5
j_gene: TRBJ2-5
abundance: .
d_gene: TRBD2
CDR3aa: CASSYSPSGQETQYF
CDR3nt: TGTGCCAGCAGTTACTCTCCTAGCGGCCAAGAGACCCAGTACTTC

v_gene: TRBV20-1
j_gene: TRBJ2-4
abundance: .
d_gene: TRBD2
CDR3aa: CSALAGGGKNIQYF
CDR3nt: TGCAGTGCATTAGCGGGAGGCGGCAAAAACATTCAGTACTTC

v_gene: TRBV20-1
j_gene: TRBJ2-4
abundance: many
d_gene: .
CDR3aa: CSAPTIAKNIQYF
CDR3nt: TGCAGTGCACCTACCATAGCCAAAAACATTCAGTACTTC

v_gene: TRBV7-9
j_gene: TRBJ2-3
abundance: many
d_gene: TRBD2
CDR3aa: CASSQPGTSGTDTQYF
CDR3nt: TGTGCCAGCAGCCAGCCCGGGACTAGCGGCACAGATACGCAGTATTTT

v_gene: TRBV7-9
j_gene: TRBJ2-5
abundance: few
d_gene: .
CDR3aa: CASTLFRTDQETQYF
CDR3nt: TGTGCCAGCACCCTTTTCAGGACAGACCAAGAGACCCAGTACTTC

v_gene: TRBV6-1
j_gene: TRBJ2-5
abundance: few
d_gene: .
CDR3aa: CASSLLNVQETQYF
CDR3nt: TGTGCCAGCAGCCTCCTCAACGTCCAAGAGACCCAGTACTTC

v_gene: TRBV20-1
j_gene: TRBJ1-5
abundance: few
d_gene: TRBD1
CDR3aa: CSARETGVYSNQPQHF
CDR3nt: TGCAGTGCTAGAGAGACAGGGGTTTATAGCAATCAGCCCCAGCATTTT

v_gene: TRBV3-1
j_gene: TRBJ2-2
abundance: many
d_gene: .
CDR3aa: CASRKDTNTGELFF
CDR3nt: TGTGCCAGCAGAAAAGACACGAACACCGGGGAGCTGTTTTTT

v_gene: TRBV12-3/TRBV12-4
j_gene: TRBJ1-4
abundance: many
d_gene: .
CDR3aa: CAIQNLNEKLFF
CDR3nt: TGTGCCATCCAGAATTTGAATGAAAAACTGTTTTTT

v_gene: TRBV28
j_gene: TRBJ2-5
abundance: .
d_gene: .
CDR3aa: CASSLVGMRETQYF
CDR3nt: TGTGCCAGCAGTTTAGTAGGGATGCGGGAGACCCAGTACTTC

v_gene: TRBV12-3/TRBV12-4
j_gene: TRBJ2-1
abundance: many
d_gene: TRBD1
CDR3aa: CASSFRTGRLGTDEQFF
CDR3nt: TGTGCCAGCAGTTTCCGGACAGGGCGGTTGGGAACGGATGAGCAGTTCTTC

v_gene: TRBV15
j_gene: TRBJ2-1
abundance: .
d_gene: TRBD2
CDR3aa: CATSSGLAGGRNERFF
CDR3nt: TGTGCCACCAGCAGCGGACTAGCGGGGGGGCGGAATGAGCGGTTCTTC

v_gene: TRBV20-1
j_gene: TRBJ1-4
abundance: few
d_gene: .
CDR3aa: CSAAPDGANEKLFF
CDR3nt: TGCAGTGCTGCCCCGGACGGGGCTAATGAAAAACTGTTTTTT

v_gene: TRBV12-3/TRBV12-4
j_gene: TRBJ2-1
abundance: many
d_gene: .
CDR3aa: CASSGLLPYNEQFF
CDR3nt: TGTGCCAGCAGTGGACTACTGCCCTACAATGAGCAGTTCTTC

v_gene: TRBV12-3/TRBV12-4
j_gene: TRBJ1-1
abundance: many
d_gene: TRBD1
CDR3aa: CASSYRTGLNTEAFF
CDR3nt: TGTGCCAGCAGTTACCGGACAGGGTTGAACACTGAAGCTTTCTTT

v_gene: TRBV21-1
j_gene: TRBJ2-4
abundance: few
d_gene: .
CDR3aa: CASSHHRTCFPKNIQYF
CDR3nt: TGTGCCAGCAGCCACCATCGGACATGCTTCCCCAAAAACATTCAGTACTTC

v_gene: TRBV7-8
j_gene: TRBJ2-3
abundance: many
d_gene: TRBD2
CDR3aa: CASSLQTSGLTDTQYF
CDR3nt: TGTGCCAGCAGCCTCCAGACTAGCGGACTCACAGATACGCAGTATTTT

v_gene: TRBV3-1
j_gene: TRBJ2-5
abundance: .
d_gene: TRBD2
CDR3aa: CASSHLTSGQETQYF
CDR3nt: TGTGCCAGCAGCCACCTGACTAGCGGACAAGAGACCCAGTACTTC

v_gene: TRBV20-1
j_gene: TRBJ1-2
abundance: few
d_gene: .
CDR3aa: CSASGSLHTF
CDR3nt: TGCAGTGCTAGCGGCAGCTTACACACCTTC

v_gene: TRBV20-1
j_gene: TRBJ2-1
abundance: many
d_gene: .
CDR3aa: CSGRGPRGEQFF
CDR3nt: TGCAGTGGCCGGGGTCCGCGAGGTGAGCAGTTCTTC

v_gene: TRBV7-8
j_gene: TRBJ2-7
abundance: .
d_gene: .
CDR3aa: CASSVSAATNSYEQYF
CDR3nt: TGTGCCAGCAGCGTAAGTGCGGCGACGAATTCCTACGAGCAGTACTTC

v_gene: TRBV11-2
j_gene: TRBJ2-3
abundance: .
d_gene: TRBD2
CDR3aa: CASSFLAGGTTDTQYF
CDR3nt: TGTGCCAGCAGCTTCTTGGCGGGAGGTACCACAGATACGCAGTATTTT

v_gene: TRBV20-1
j_gene: TRBJ2-1
abundance: many
d_gene: .
CDR3aa: CSARGPNEQFF
CDR3nt: TGCAGTGCTAGAGGACCAAATGAGCAGTTCTTC

v_gene: TRBV11-3
j_gene: TRBJ1-1
abundance: few
d_gene: .
CDR3aa: CASSLTVATEAFF
CDR3nt: TGTGCCAGCAGCTTAACAGTGGCCACTGAAGCTTTCTTT

v_gene: TRBV12-3/TRBV12-4
j_gene: TRBJ2-2
abundance: .
d_gene: .
CDR3aa: CASRPRASDSGTGELFF
CDR3nt: TGTGCCAGCCGACCTCGGGCTAGCGACTCGGGCACCGGGGAGCTGTTTTTT

v_gene: TRBV7-2
j_gene: TRBJ2-7
abundance: few
d_gene: TRBD2
CDR3aa: CASSSRTSSYEQYF
CDR3nt: TGTGCCAGCAGCTCGCGGACTAGCTCCTACGAGCAGTACTTC

v_gene: TRBV7-9
j_gene: TRBJ1-6
abundance: few
d_gene: .
CDR3aa: CATSPSYNSPLHF
CDR3nt: TGTGCCACCAGTCCCTCCTATAATTCACCCCTCCACTTT

v_gene: TRBV2
j_gene: TRBJ1-1
abundance: .
d_gene: .
CDR3aa: CASSEGQVGTEAFF
CDR3nt: TGTGCCAGCAGTGAAGGACAGGTGGGGACTGAAGCTTTCTTT

v_gene: TRBV6-5
j_gene: TRBJ2-3
abundance: .
d_gene: TRBD2
CDR3aa: CASSGDGRTQYF
CDR3nt: TGTGCCAGCAGTGGGGACGGGAGGACGCAGTATTTT

v_gene: TRBV11-3
j_gene: TRBJ2-3
abundance: few
d_gene: TRBD2
CDR3aa: CASSQYGRSGRGNTDTQYF
CDR3nt: TGTGCCAGCAGCCAATACGGTAGAAGCGGGAGAGGGAACACAGATACGCAGTATTTT

v_gene: TRBV20-1
j_gene: TRBJ2-3
abundance: many
d_gene: TRBD2
CDR3aa: CSATGTSGLYTDTQYF
CDR3nt: TGCAGTGCAACGGGGACTAGCGGGTTATACACAGATACGCAGTATTTT

v_gene: TRBV21-1
j_gene: TRBJ2-2
abundance: few
d_gene: .
CDR3aa: CARPRAENTGELFF
CDR3nt: TGTGCCAGGCCCCGAGCGGAGAACACCGGGGAGCTGTTTTTT